The clone carrying this T cell receptor beta chain has more than one count but fewer than ten. As handled by the study authors: Using reference gene primer amplification, nucleated cell counts were estimated. TCRdb keeps only in-frame clones here, not all; method: immunoSEQ multiplex PCR. That table is the source of V, J and clone size, and D and trimming were worked out from the DNA. The sample shows around 170,000 clones, roughly 90% of them seen only once. The source of the sample is a study of blood T cell repertoires in COVID-19. Overall study context: Whether acute or convalescent, the COVID-19 samples came from the United States, Italy and Spain. In each case, the material was cDNA or gDNA derived from T cells, B-cell-depleted T cells, or PBMCs.

This CDR3 is built from 14 residues. V trimming: 3 bases; J trimming: 4 bases; junction bases outside the gene matches: 2. Per germline, CDR1 SGHRS and CDR2 YFSETQ. The clonotype comes from a man aged 55-75 years with acute or convalescent COVID-19. This sequence joins TRBV5-1 and TRBJ2-7, with 12 positions matching TRBD2. Source material: peripheral blood. CDR3 residues: CASSSTSGRYEQYF. CDR3 nucleotides: TGCGCCAGCAGCTCGACTAGCGGGAGATACGAGCAGTACTTC.